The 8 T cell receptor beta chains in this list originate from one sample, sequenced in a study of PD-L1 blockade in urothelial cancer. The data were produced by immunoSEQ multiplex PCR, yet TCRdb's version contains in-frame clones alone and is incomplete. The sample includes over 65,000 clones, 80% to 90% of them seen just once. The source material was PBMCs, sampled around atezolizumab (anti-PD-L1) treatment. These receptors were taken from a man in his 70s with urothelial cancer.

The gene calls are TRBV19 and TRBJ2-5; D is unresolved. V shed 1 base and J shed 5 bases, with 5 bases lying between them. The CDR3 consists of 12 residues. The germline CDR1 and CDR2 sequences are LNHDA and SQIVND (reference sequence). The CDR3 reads CASSIGQETQYF. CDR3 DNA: TGTGCCAGTAGTATAGGCCAGGAGACCCAGTACTTC.

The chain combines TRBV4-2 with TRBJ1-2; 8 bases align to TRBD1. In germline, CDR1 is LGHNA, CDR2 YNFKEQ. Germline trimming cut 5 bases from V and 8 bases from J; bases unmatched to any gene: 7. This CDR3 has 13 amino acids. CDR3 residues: CASSEQGVEGYTF. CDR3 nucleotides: TGTGCCAGCAGCGAACAGGGGGTGGAGGGCTACACCTTC.

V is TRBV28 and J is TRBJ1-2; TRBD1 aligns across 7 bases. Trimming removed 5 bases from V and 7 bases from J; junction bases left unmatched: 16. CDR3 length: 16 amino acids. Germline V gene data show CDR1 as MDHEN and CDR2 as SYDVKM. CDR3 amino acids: CASSLISPQGGAGYTF. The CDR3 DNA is TGTGCCAGCAGTCTTATATCACCCCAGGGGGGCGCTGGCTACACCTTC.

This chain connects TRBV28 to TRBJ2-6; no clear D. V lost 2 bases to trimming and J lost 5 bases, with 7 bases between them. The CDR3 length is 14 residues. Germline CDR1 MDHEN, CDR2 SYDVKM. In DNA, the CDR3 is TGTGCCAGCAGTTTAAATAAATGGGCCAACGTCCTGACTTTC. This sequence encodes CASSLNKWANVLTF. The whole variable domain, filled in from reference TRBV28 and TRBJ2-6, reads DVKVTQSSRYLVKRTGEKVFLECVQDMDHENMFWYRQDPGLGLRLIYFSYDVKMKEKGDIPEGYSVSREKKERFSLILESASTNQTSMYLCASSLNKWANVLTFGAGSRLTVL.

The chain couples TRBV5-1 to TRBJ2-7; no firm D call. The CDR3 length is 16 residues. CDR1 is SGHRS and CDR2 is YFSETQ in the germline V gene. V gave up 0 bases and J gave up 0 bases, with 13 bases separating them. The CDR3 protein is CASSLGLVPSSYEQYF. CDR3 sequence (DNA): TGCGCCAGCAGCTTGGGGTTAGTCCCAAGCTCCTACGAGCAGTACTTC.

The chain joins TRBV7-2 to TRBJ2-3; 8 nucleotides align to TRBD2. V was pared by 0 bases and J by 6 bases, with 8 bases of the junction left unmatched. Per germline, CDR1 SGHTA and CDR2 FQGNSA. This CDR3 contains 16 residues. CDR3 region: CASSLASGNRWDTQYF. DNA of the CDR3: TGTGCCAGCAGCTTAGCTAGCGGGAATCGGTGGGATACGCAGTATTTT. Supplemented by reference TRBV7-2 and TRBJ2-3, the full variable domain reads GAGVSQSPSNKVTEKGKDVELRCDPISGHTALYWYRQSLGQGLEFLIYFQGNSAPDKSGLPSDRFSAERTGGSVSTLTIQRTQQEDSAVYLCASSLASGNRWDTQYFGPGTRLTVL.

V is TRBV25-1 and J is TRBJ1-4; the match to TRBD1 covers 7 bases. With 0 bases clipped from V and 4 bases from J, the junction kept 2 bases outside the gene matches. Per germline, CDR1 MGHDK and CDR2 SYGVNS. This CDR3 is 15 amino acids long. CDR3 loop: CASSEYRGVNEKLFF. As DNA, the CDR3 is TGTGCCAGCAGTGAATACAGGGGGGTTAATGAAAAACTGTTTTTT.

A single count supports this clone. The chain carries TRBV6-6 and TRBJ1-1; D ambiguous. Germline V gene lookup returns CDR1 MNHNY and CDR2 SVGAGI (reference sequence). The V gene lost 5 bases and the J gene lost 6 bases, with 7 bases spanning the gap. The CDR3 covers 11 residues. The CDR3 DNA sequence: TGTGCCAGCAGTGACATCGCTGAAGCTTTCTTT. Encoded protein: CASSDIAEAFF.